In its sample, the clone carrying this T cell receptor (beta chain) was seen many times. A single record per CDR3 protein comes from TCRdb applying MiXCR to the RACE reads. This table has approximately 320,000 distinct CDR3 sequences, about 5% appearing once. This specimen comes from a study of human T cells and chemical hapten exposure. The CDR3 has 13 amino acids. In germline, CDR1 is SQVTM, CDR2 ANQGSEA. Trimming took off 3 bases at V and 2 bases at J, with 10 bases between the two ends. Documented time point: pre-sensitization, week 0. Specified treatment: therapeutic diphenylcyclopropenone sensitization with weekly scalp DPC.

The receptor was derived from a woman aged 18-29 years with alopecia areata. Some clones in this sample may be carry-over from other donors' samples. V gene TRBV29-1 combines with J gene TRBJ1-2, with a tentative D call TRBD1 (5 bases). The sample in question was whole blood, obtained in connection with sensitization to the hapten diphenylcyclopropenone (DPC). The CDR3 sequence is CSVDRGPNYGYTF. CDR3 sequence (DNA): TGCAGCGTTGACCGGGGCCCCAACTATGGCTACACCTTC.